This T cell receptor (beta chain) originates from a study of T cell responses to AZD1222 COVID-19 vaccine. Whole-study context: Recipients boosted at about 4 weeks or about 12 weeks are pooled.

Whole-study results and caveats: The repertoires were collected only after the peak T cell response.

TCRdb's copy holds only in-frame clones and misses some; the assay was immunoSEQ multiplex PCR. This sample carries about 120,000 clones, 91% of them seen once, and the ten largest clones take 4.5%. A note on this clone: The antigen remains undetermined.

The sample here was peripheral blood, taken on day 0 of AZD1222 vaccination. The sequence was obtained from an adult in good health.

Written as DNA, the CDR3 is TGTGCCAGCAGCGCGCGGTACCGGGACAGTAATGAAAAACTGTTTTTT. This encodes CASSARYRDSNEKLFF. The chain has TRBV9 and TRBJ1-4; TRBD1 matches at 7 bases. The V segment lost 3 bases and the J segment 4 bases; nucleotides outside the gene matches: 9. The CDR3 spans 16 residues. The germline CDR1 and CDR2 sequences are SGDLS and YYNGEE.